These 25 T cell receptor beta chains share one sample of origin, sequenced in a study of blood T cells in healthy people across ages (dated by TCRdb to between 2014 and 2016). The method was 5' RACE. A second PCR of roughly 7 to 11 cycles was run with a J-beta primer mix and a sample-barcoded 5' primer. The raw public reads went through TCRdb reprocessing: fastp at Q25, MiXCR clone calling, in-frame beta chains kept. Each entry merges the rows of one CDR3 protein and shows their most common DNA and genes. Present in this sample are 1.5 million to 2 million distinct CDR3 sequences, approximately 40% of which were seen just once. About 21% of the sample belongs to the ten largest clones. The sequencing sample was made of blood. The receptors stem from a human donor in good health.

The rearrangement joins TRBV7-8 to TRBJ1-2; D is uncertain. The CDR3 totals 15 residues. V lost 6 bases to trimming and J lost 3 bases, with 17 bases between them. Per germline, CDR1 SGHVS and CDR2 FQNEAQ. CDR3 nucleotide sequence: TGTGCCAGCAGTCCGGAGGGATCAGAGGACTATGGCTACACCTTC. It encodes CASSPEGSEDYGYTF.

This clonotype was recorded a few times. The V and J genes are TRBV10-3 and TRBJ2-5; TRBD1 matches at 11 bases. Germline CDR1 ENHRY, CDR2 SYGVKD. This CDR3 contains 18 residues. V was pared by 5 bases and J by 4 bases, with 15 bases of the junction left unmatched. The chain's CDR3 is CAISILPGQGAEGETQYF. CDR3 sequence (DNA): TGTGCCATCAGTATACTCCCCGGACAGGGGGCAGAGGGAGAGACCCAGTACTTC.

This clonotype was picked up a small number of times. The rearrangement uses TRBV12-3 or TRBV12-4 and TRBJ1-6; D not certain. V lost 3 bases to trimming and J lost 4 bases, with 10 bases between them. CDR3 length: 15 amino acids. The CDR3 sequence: CASSLEGYYNSPLHF. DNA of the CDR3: TGTGCCAGCAGTTTGGAGGGCTATTATAATTCACCCCTCCACTTT.

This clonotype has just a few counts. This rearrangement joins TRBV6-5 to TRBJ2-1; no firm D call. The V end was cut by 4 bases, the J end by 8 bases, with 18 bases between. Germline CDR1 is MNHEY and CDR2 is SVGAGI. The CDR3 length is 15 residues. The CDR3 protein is CASSLLSTHHYEQFF. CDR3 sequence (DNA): TGTGCCAGCAGTTTACTTAGCACCCACCACTATGAGCAGTTCTTC.

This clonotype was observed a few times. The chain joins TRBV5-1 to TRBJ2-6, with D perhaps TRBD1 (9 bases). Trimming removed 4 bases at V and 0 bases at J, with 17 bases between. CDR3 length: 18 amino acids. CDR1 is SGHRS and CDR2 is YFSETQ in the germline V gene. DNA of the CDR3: TGCGCCAGCAGCCGGGGGGGACAGGGTCTCTCTGGGGCCAACGTCCTGACTTTC. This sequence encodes CASSRGGQGLSGANVLTF.

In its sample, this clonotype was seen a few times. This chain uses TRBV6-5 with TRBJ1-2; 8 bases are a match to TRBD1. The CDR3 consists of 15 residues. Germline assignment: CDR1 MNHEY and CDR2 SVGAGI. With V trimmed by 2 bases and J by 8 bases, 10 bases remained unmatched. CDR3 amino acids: CASSYGGQGAQGYTF. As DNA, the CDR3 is TGTGCCAGCAGTTACGGTGGGCAGGGGGCGCAGGGCTACACCTTC.

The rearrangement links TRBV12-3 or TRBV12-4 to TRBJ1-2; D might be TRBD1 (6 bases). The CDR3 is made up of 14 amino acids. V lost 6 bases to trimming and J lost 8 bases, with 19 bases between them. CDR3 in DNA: TGTGCCAGCAGATCCGGGACAAGCCTAGACGGCTACACCTTC. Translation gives CASRSGTSLDGYTF.

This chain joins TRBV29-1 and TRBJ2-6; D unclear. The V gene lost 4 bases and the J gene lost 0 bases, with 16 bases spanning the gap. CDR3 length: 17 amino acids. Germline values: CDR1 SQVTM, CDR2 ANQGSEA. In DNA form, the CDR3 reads TGCAGCGTTGTTTTACTCCGAGTTCGCTCTGGGGCCAACGTCCTGACTTTC. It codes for CSVVLLRVRSGANVLTF.

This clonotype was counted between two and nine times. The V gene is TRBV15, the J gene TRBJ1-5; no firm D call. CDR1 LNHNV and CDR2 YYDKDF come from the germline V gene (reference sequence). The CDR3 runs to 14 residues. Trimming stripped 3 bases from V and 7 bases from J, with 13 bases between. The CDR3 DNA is TGTGCCACCAGCAGGACACCCGGTGGGCAGCCCCAGCATTTT. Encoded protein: CATSRTPGGQPQHF.

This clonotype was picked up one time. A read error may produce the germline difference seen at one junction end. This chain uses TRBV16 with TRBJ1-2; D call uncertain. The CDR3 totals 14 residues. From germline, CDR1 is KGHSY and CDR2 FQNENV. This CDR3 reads CASSQLEDFYGYTF. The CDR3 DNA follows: TGCGCCAGCAGCCAATTAGAGGATTTCTATGGCTACACCTTC.

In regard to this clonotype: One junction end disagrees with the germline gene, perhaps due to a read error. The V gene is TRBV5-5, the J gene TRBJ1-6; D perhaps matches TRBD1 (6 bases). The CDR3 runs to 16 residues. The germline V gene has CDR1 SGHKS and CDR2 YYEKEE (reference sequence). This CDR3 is CANSLSPGQHNSPLHF. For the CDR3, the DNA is TGTGCCAACAGCTTGTCACCGGGACAACATAATTCACCCCTCCACTTT.

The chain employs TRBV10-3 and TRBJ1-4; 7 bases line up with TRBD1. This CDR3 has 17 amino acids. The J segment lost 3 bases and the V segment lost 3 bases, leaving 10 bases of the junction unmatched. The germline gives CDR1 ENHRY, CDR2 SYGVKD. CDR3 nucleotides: TGTGCCATCAGTGACCCGATCGGGGACAGCCCTAATGAAAAACTGTTTTTT. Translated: CAISDPIGDSPNEKLFF.

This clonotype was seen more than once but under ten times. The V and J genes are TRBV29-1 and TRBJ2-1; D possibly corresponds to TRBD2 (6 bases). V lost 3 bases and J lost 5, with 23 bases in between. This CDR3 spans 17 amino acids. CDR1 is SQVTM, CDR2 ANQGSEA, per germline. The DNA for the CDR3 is TGCAGCGTTGACAGGGTTACAGGCGGGGCCGCTAACAATGAGCAGTTCTTC. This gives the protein CSVDRVTGGAANNEQFF.

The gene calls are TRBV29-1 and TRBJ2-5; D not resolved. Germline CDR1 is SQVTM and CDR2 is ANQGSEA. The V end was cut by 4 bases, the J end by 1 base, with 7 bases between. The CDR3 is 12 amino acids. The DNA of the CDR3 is TGCAGCGTTGGAGTTGGCCAAGAGACCCAGTACTTC. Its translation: CSVGVGQETQYF.

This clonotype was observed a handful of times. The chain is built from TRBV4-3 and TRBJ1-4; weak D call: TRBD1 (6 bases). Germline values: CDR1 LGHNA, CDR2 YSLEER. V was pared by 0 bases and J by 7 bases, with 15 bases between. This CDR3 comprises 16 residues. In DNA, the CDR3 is TGCGCCAGCAGCCAAGAAAAGTTAGGGGGTAGTGAAAAACTGTTTTTT. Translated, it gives CASSQEKLGGSEKLFF.

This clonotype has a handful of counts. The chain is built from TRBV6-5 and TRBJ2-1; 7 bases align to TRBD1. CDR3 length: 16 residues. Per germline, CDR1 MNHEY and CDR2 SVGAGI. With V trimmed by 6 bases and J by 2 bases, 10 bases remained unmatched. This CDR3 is CASSKLYRGPYNEQFF. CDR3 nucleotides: TGTGCCAGCAGCAAACTCTACAGGGGTCCCTACAATGAGCAGTTCTTC.

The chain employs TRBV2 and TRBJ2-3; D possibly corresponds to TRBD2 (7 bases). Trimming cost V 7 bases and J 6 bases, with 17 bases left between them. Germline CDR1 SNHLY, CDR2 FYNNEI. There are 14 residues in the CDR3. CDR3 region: CASTNARGGDTQYF. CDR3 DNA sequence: TGTGCCAGCACCAACGCGAGGGGGGGGGATACGCAGTATTTT.

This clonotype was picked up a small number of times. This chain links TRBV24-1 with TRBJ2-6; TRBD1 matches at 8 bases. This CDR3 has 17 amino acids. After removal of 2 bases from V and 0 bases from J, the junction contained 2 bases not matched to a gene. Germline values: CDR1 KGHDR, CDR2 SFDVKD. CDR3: CATSDWDRNSGANVLTF. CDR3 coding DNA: TGTGCCACCAGTGATTGGGACAGGAACTCTGGGGCCAACGTCCTGACTTTC.

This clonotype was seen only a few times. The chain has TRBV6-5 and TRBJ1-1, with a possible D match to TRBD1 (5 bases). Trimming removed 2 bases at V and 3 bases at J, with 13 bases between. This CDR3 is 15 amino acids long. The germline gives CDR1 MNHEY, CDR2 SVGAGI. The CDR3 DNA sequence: TGTGCCAGCAGTTACGTGCCCGGGGCGGACACTGAAGCTTTCTTT. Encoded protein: CASSYVPGADTEAFF.

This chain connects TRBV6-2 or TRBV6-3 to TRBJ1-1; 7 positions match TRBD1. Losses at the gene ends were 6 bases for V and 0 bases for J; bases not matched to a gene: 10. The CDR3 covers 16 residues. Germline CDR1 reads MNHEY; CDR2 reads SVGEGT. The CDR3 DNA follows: TGTGCCAGCAGCGCTGACAGGGCGATAATGAACACTGAAGCTTTCTTT. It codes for CASSADRAIMNTEAFF.

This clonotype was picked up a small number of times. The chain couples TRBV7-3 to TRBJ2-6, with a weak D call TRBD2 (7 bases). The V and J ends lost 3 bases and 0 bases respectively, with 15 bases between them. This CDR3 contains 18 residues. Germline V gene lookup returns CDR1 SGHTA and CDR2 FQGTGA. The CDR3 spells CASSFRGGASSGANVLTF. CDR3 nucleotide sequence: TGTGCCAGCAGCTTTAGGGGGGGGGCTAGCTCTGGGGCCAACGTCCTGACTTTC.

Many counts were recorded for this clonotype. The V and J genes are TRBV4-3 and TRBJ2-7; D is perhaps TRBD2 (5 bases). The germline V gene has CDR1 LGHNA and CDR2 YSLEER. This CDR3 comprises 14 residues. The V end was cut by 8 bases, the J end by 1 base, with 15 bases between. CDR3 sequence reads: CASSLTRGSYEQYF. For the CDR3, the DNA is TGCGCCAGCTCATTAACCCGGGGTTCCTACGAGCAGTACTTC.

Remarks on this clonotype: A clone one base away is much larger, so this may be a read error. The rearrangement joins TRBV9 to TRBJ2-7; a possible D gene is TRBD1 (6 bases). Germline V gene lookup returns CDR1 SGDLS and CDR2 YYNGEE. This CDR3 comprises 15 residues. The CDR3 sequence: CASSVGAGEAYERYF. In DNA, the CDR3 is TGTGCCAGCAGCGTAGGGGCAGGGGAAGCCTACGAGCGGTACTTC.

The chain's CDR3 is CASSVRRGTDTQYF. The CDR3 bases are TGTGCCAGCAGCGTCAGGAGGGGTACAGATACGCAGTATTTT. The chain links TRBV3-1 to TRBJ2-3, with D perhaps matching TRBD2 (6 bases). Germline loops: CDR1 LGHDT, CDR2 YNNKEL (reference sequence). The V and J ends lost 5 bases and 3 bases respectively, with 12 bases between them. The CDR3 is made up of 14 amino acids.

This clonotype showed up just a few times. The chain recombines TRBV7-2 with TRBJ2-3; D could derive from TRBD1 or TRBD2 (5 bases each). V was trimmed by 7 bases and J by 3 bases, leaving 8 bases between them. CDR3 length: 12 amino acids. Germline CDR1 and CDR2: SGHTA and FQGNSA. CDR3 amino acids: CASTWGTDTQYF. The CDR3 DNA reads TGTGCCAGCACCTGGGGGACAGATACGCAGTATTTT.